This TCR beta chain is drawn from a study of CD8 T cells in ankylosing spondylitis. Study results and limitations: As for the disease-linked clones, they showed a CD8+ phenotype and occurred at relatively low frequencies in peripheral blood.

With 4 bases clipped from V and 2 bases from J, the junction kept 8 bases outside the gene matches. Germline CDR1 is SGDLS and CDR2 is YYNGEE. The CDR3 totals 17 residues. Molecular-barcoded quantitative 5'-RACE produced these TCR beta libraries. TCRdb used MiXCR to reprocess the 5' RACE reads, holding one entry per CDR3 protein. Here the sample spans fewer than 350,000 distinct CDR3 sequences, under 14% being singletons. This clonotype was counted only a few times. Its matching antigen is unknown. The specimen sequenced was blood, either unsorted or a sorted T cell fraction (not recorded which). The chain links TRBV9 to TRBJ2-1, with 11 bases identical to TRBD2. This receptor was taken from a female donor with ankylosing spondylitis or in good health (not recorded which). The CDR3 loop reads CASSPRGSGGAYNEQFF. DNA for the CDR3: TGTGCCAGCAGCCCCCGTGGTAGCGGGGGGGCCTACAATGAGCAGTTCTTC.